Presented here are 29 T cell receptor beta chains from one specimen sequenced in a study of T cell repertoires in cytomegalovirus infection. The antigens these receptors bind are not known. From the reads, TCRdb called clonotypes with MiXCR, one entry per CDR3 protein. The data show some 920,000 distinct CDR3 sequences, more than 25% seen once. This specimen was cultured CD8+ T cells from PBMCs, taken from culture after CMV antigen stimulation. The receptors derive from a human donor in good health (CMV status not recorded). Some clones in this sample may be carry-over from other donors' samples.

This chain uses TRBV6-5 with TRBJ2-1; D remains ambiguous. CDR1 is MNHEY and CDR2 is SVGAGI in the germline V gene. The CDR3 runs to 13 residues. Trimming left V 2 bases short and J 1 base short, with 3 bases between. The CDR3 region has the DNA TGTGCCAGCAGTTACACGTCCTACAATGAGCAGTTCTTC. Amino acid sequence: CASSYTSYNEQFF.

The chain is built from TRBV12-3 or TRBV12-4 and TRBJ2-3; 9 positions match TRBD2. The trim removed 3 bases at V and 4 bases at J, leaving 5 bases unmatched. The CDR3 is 15 residues long. The CDR3 sequence is CASSFGGGAADTQYF. The CDR3 DNA is TGTGCCAGCAGTTTCGGCGGGGGGGCTGCAGATACGCAGTATTTT.

This clonotype was counted only a few times. The rearrangement uses TRBV6-5 and TRBJ2-2, with TRBD1 identical over 8 bases. Trimming at V came to 4 bases and at J to 2 bases, leaving 9 bases not matched to a gene. The CDR3 runs 17 residues. The germline CDR1 and CDR2 sequences are MNHEY and SVGAGI. DNA for the CDR3: TGTGCCAGCAGTTTCACGGGACAGGACCTCAACACCGGGGAGCTGTTTTTT. This translates into CASSFTGQDLNTGELFF.

The chain employs TRBV6-1 and TRBJ1-2; possibly TRBD1 for D (6 bases). The CDR3 runs to 17 residues. Germline V CDR1 and CDR2: MNHNS, SASEGT. The V gene lost 6 bases and the J gene lost 8 bases, with 28 bases spanning the gap. CDR3 in amino acids: CASRIGQLRLKRGGYTF. The CDR3 coding sequence is TGTGCCAGCAGGATAGGACAGCTCAGGCTAAAACGAGGGGGCTACACCTTC.

There are a few counts of this clonotype. The rearrangement links TRBV19 to TRBJ1-5; D may be TRBD1 (6 bases). CDR1 is LNHDA and CDR2 is SQIVND in the germline V gene (reference sequence). The CDR3 totals 15 residues. The V gene lost 4 bases and the J gene lost 5 bases, with 15 bases spanning the gap. CDR3 nucleotide sequence: TGTGCCAGTAGTACTTCGATCGGGGGCTATCAGCCCCAGCATTTT. This codes for CASSTSIGGYQPQHF.

The chain couples TRBV2 to TRBJ1-2; maybe TRBD1 (5 bases). Trimming removed 3 bases from V and 8 bases from J, with 19 bases in between. CDR3 length equals 15 residues. The germline V gene has CDR1 SNHLY and CDR2 FYNNEI. The DNA of the CDR3 is TGTGCCAGCAGTGACCGGGGCCAGGAACGATGGGGCTACACCTTC. This codes for CASSDRGQERWGYTF.

This clonotype appeared many times. The chain recombines TRBV7-6 with TRBJ2-1; 11 bases match TRBD2. The germline V gene has CDR1 SGHVS and CDR2 FNYEAQ. The ends lost 1 base at V and 3 bases at J; junction bases unmatched: 14. The CDR3 contains 20 residues. The CDR3 DNA sequence: TGTGCCAGCAGCTTAGAGAGGCTAGCGGGGGGCCAGCCGCTCTACAATGAGCAGTTCTTC. It yields the protein CASSLERLAGGQPLYNEQFF.

This clonotype was seen only a few times. This rearrangement joins TRBV6-6 to TRBJ1-4; D gene unclear. CDR3 length: 13 residues. Looked up from germline, CDR1 is MNHNY and CDR2 is SVGAGI (reference sequence). Trimming shortened V by 8 bases and J by 2 bases, and 9 bases separated the two germline ends. In DNA form, the CDR3 reads TGTGCCAGCGGATATTCGACTAATGAAAAACTGTTTTTT. Translation: CASGYSTNEKLFF.

This clonotype was observed at least ten times. At one boundary the junction diverges from the germline segment, which might be a read error. V and J are TRBV7-7 and TRBJ2-5; perhaps TRBD2 as D (5 bases). Germline V CDR1 and CDR2: SSHAT, FNYEAQ (reference sequence). The CDR3 sequence is 14 residues long. The CDR3: CASSLRDFQETQYF. The DNA for the CDR3 is TGTGCTAGCAGCTTACGGGATTTCCAAGAGACCCAGTACTTC.

This clonotype was detected ten times or more. V usage is TRBV4-1 and J usage is TRBJ2-1, with 11 bases lining up with TRBD2. V shed 1 base and J 4 bases; nucleotides not matched to a gene: 6. The CDR3 runs to 17 residues. Germline loops: CDR1 MGHRA, CDR2 YSYEKL. The CDR3 bases are TGCGCCAGCAGCCAAGCCCAACTAGCGGGGGCTTACAATGAGCAGTTCTTC. Translating it yields CASSQAQLAGAYNEQFF.

This clonotype was recorded only once. This sequence joins TRBV28 and TRBJ1-3, with unresolved D. The CDR3 totals 15 residues. Germline V CDR1 and CDR2: MDHEN, SYDVKM. Between the trimmed V and J ends, which lost 5 bases and 0 bases, there was a span of 11 bases. The CDR3 region is CASSDRGYSGNTIYF. The DNA of the CDR3 is TGTGCCAGCAGTGATCGGGGATACTCTGGAAACACCATATATTTT.

CDR3 sequence (DNA): TGCGCCAGCAGCCAAGGGACAGGGGGCTTCACTGAAGCTTTCTTT. The encoded protein is CASSQGTGGFTEAFF. The V gene is TRBV4-1, the J gene TRBJ1-1, with 11 bases aligning to TRBD1. This CDR3 has 15 amino acids. Germline V gene lookup returns CDR1 MGHRA and CDR2 YSYEKL. With 1 base clipped from V and 4 bases from J, the junction kept 2 bases outside the gene matches.

This clonotype was seen at least ten times. The genes are TRBV12-3 or TRBV12-4 and TRBJ2-3; TRBD2 matches at 7 bases. The CDR3 is made up of 19 amino acids. Unmatched junction bases numbered 21, after V lost 5 bases and J lost 4 bases. CDR3 nucleotides: TGTGCCAGCAGTCCACCAGACGAAAAATATGGGGGGGAATCAGATACGCAGTATTTT. Translating gives CASSPPDEKYGGESDTQYF.

This clonotype was counted only a few times. V is TRBV7-2 and J is TRBJ2-5; D perhaps matches TRBD1 (5 bases). Trimming removed 3 bases from V and 4 bases from J, with 12 bases in between. Germline V gene data show CDR1 as SGHTA and CDR2 as FQGNSA. This CDR3 has 14 amino acids. The CDR3 loop is CASSFYRSLETQYF. CDR3 DNA: TGTGCCAGCAGCTTTTACAGGTCTTTAGAGACCCAGTACTTC.

This clonotype has ten or more counts. The chain employs TRBV7-2 and TRBJ2-1, with no clear D. The germline V and J ends were trimmed by 4 bases and 1 base, with 11 bases remaining between them. CDR1 is SGHTA, CDR2 FQGNSA, per germline. CDR3 size: 15 residues. The chain's CDR3 is CASSSRVGSYNEQFF. The CDR3 DNA reads as TGTGCCAGCAGCTCCCGCGTGGGGTCCTACAATGAGCAGTTCTTC. Supplemented by reference TRBV7-2 and TRBJ2-1, the full variable domain reads GAGVSQSPSNKVTEKGKDVELRCDPISGHTALYWYRQSLGQGLEFLIYFQGNSAPDKSGLPSDRFSAERTGGSVSTLTIQRTQQEDSAVYLCASSSRVGSYNEQFFGPGTRLTVL.

V gene TRBV7-9 combines with J gene TRBJ2-1, with TRBD1 identical over 9 bases. Germline loops: CDR1 SEHNR, CDR2 FQNEAQ (reference sequence). The CDR3 extends over 16 amino acids. J lost 0 bases, V lost 5 bases, and 5 bases had no gene match. This CDR3 reads CASSPTQGASYNEQFF. The DNA of the CDR3 is TGTGCCAGCAGCCCTACACAGGGGGCCTCCTACAATGAGCAGTTCTTC.

CDR3 nucleotide sequence: TGCGCCAGCAGCCAAGATCGCGACGGGCCGAACACTGAAGCTTTCTTT. As protein: CASSQDRDGPNTEAFF. The gene calls are TRBV4-3 and TRBJ1-1; D not certain. In germline, CDR1 is LGHNA, CDR2 YSLEER. The CDR3 covers 16 residues. Trimming removed 0 bases from V and 1 base from J, with 12 bases in between.

V and J are TRBV7-9 and TRBJ2-1; the match to TRBD2 covers 16 bases. Trimming took 4 bases from V and 5 from J; bases not matched to a gene: 8. The CDR3 has 18 amino acids. Germline V lookup: CDR1 SEHNR, CDR2 FQNEAQ (reference sequence). The CDR3 DNA follows: TGTGCCAGCAGCTCAACGGGACTAGCGGGGGGGATACACAATGAGCAGTTCTTC. Its translation is CASSSTGLAGGIHNEQFF.

This clonotype came up many times. The chain couples TRBV4-1 to TRBJ2-3, with TRBD2 matching 7 bases. The CDR3 is 16 residues long. With V trimmed by 0 bases and J by 0 bases, 3 bases remained unmatched. Germline values: CDR1 MGHRA, CDR2 YSYEKL. The CDR3 DNA reads TGCGCCAGCAGCCAAGAAGAGCGGGGCAGCACAGATACGCAGTATTTT. This sequence encodes CASSQEERGSTDTQYF.

J is TRBJ2-1 and V is TRBV6-1, with no clear D. The V gene's germline CDR1 is MNHNS and CDR2 SASEGT. This CDR3 contains 12 residues. The germline V and J ends were trimmed by 4 bases and 10 bases, with 11 bases remaining between them. CDR3 coding DNA: TGTGCCAGCAGTGTTCCCCCAGCAGAGCAGTTCTTC. Its protein product is CASSVPPAEQFF.

This clonotype showed up many times. CDR3 region: CASSHPLAGLAGTETQYF. CDR3 DNA: TGTGCCAGCAGCCACCCCCTCGCCGGGCTAGCGGGGACGGAGACCCAGTACTTC. The chain carries TRBV7-6 and TRBJ2-5; TRBD2 matches at 9 bases. There are 18 residues in the CDR3. The germline gives CDR1 SGHVS, CDR2 FNYEAQ. V gave up 5 bases and J gave up 5 bases; unmatched junction bases: 18.

This clonotype was recorded a few times. CDR3 sequence reads: CASSPNSQGRMNTEAFF. The CDR3 coding sequence is TGCGCCAGCAGCCCGAATTCACAGGGGAGGATGAACACTGAAGCTTTCTTT. The gene calls are TRBV4-3 and TRBJ1-1; 7 nucleotides match TRBD1. Germline CDR1 reads LGHNA; CDR2 reads YSLEER. The CDR3 is 17 amino acids. With 4 bases clipped from V and 0 bases from J, the junction kept 11 bases outside the gene matches.

This chain links TRBV27 with TRBJ2-7, with 7 bases matching TRBD1. The J segment lost 0 bases and the V segment lost 3 bases, leaving 5 bases of the junction unmatched. The CDR3 runs 15 residues. The germline V gene has CDR1 MNHEY and CDR2 SMNVEV (reference sequence). CDR3 in DNA: TGTGCCAGCAGTTTGAGGGGGACAGCCTCCTACGAGCAGTACGTC. This codes for CASSLRGTASYEQYV.

CDR3 protein: CASGQGSSSPLHF. CDR3 in DNA: TGTGCCAGCGGACAGGGCAGCAGTTCACCCCTCCACTTT. The chain uses TRBV19 and TRBJ1-6, with TRBD1 matching over 8 bases. The germline V gene encodes CDR1 LNHDA and CDR2 SQIVND (reference sequence). Losses at the gene ends were 9 bases for V and 9 bases for J; bases not matched to a gene: 7. The CDR3 runs to 13 residues.

The chain has TRBV19 and TRBJ1-5; 8 nucleotides line up with TRBD1. Germline V CDR1 and CDR2: LNHDA, SQIVND (reference sequence). This CDR3 comprises 16 residues. V lost 2 bases, J lost 1 base, and 4 bases stayed unmatched. For the CDR3, the DNA is TGTGCCAGTAGTATACAGGGGGCTCGGAGCAATCAGCCCCAGCATTTT. Translated, it gives CASSIQGARSNQPQHF.

V and J are TRBV19 and TRBJ2-5; tentatively, D is TRBD1 or TRBD2 (5 bases each). The CDR3 is made up of 13 amino acids. Germline CDR1 reads LNHDA; CDR2 reads SQIVND (reference sequence). V was trimmed by 3 bases and J by 2 bases, leaving 7 bases between them. The CDR3 protein is CASSMGPQETQYF. CDR3 DNA: TGTGCCAGTAGTATGGGACCTCAAGAGACCCAGTACTTC.

This clonotype appeared many times. The J gene is TRBJ1-4, the V gene TRBV5-6, with D unclear. The V and J ends lost 2 bases and 3 bases respectively, with 8 bases between them. Per the germline V gene, CDR1 is SGHDT and CDR2 is YYEEEE. The CDR3 is 14 residues long. CDR3 DNA sequence: TGTGCCAGCAGCTTAGACCGTCCTAATGAAAAACTGTTTTTT. It translates to CASSLDRPNEKLFF.

This clonotype was observed a handful of times. The chain joins TRBV3-1 to TRBJ2-5; 11 positions match TRBD2. Germline V CDR1 and CDR2: LGHDT, YNNKEL (reference sequence). V lost 4 bases and J lost 3; bases outside the gene matches: 10. The CDR3 totals 17 residues. The CDR3 DNA reads TGTGCCAGCAGCCGTGCGGCCGCGGGACTAGCGGAAGAGACCCAGTACTTC. This sequence encodes CASSRAAAGLAEETQYF.

This clonotype was recorded at least ten times. The chain's CDR3 is CASSFGPNQPQHF. The CDR3 DNA sequence: TGTGCCAGCAGTTTCGGGCCCAATCAGCCCCAGCATTTT. This chain links TRBV27 with TRBJ1-5; D call uncertain. The CDR3 has 13 amino acids. V lost 3 bases and J lost 3, with 6 bases in between. Germline CDR1 and CDR2: MNHEY and SMNVEV (reference sequence).